What follows is one TCR beta chain and its context. The protocol was immunoSEQ multiplex PCR, while the TCRdb copy is restricted to in-frame clones and leaves out a portion. This sample has about 240,000 clones, with around 88% found just once. Germline CDR1 and CDR2: LNHDA and SQIVND (reference sequence). The junction had 6 bases not matched to a gene; V was cut back by 2 bases and J by 9 bases. There are 14 residues in the CDR3. This sample is drawn from a study of blood T cell repertoires in COVID-19. Study-level background: Collection of acute and convalescent COVID-19 samples took place in the United States, Italy and Spain.

The sequencing sample was made of peripheral blood. V is TRBV19 and J is TRBJ2-1, with 8 nucleotides matching TRBD1. This sequence was found in a man of 80 years or more with acute or convalescent COVID-19. The CDR3 DNA reads as TGTGCCAGTAGTATATCCCAGGGGGCGGGTGAGCAGTTCTTC. Translation gives CASSISQGAGEQFF.